These 21 T cell receptor beta chains were all obtained from the same sample, sequenced in a study of T cell clonotyping in hematopoietic cell transplantation. Using immunoSEQ multiplex PCR, the repertoire was profiled, and TCRdb retains in-frame clones only, with some absent. The table has under 9,000 clones, 96% seen once. Sequencing used PBMCs, obtained 30 days after allogeneic stem cell transplant. Source of these receptors: a male patient aged 35-55 years who had an allogeneic stem cell transplant from a related donor, so the T cells may come from the graft donor. Some clones in this sample may be carry-over from other donors' samples.

The table lists this clone with a count of one. This chain links TRBV27 with TRBJ1-1; TRBD1 aligns across 8 bases. The J segment lost 2 bases and the V segment lost 4 bases, leaving 9 bases of the junction unmatched. Germline assignment: CDR1 MNHEY and CDR2 SMNVEV (reference sequence). The CDR3 contains 16 residues. The CDR3 is CASSYDSGGVNTEAFF. CDR3 DNA: TGTGCCAGCAGTTACGACTCAGGGGGCGTAAACACTGAAGCTTTCTTT.

The chain uses TRBV30 and TRBJ1-2; unclear D gene. The V gene's germline CDR1 is GTSNPN and CDR2 SVGIG (reference sequence). V lost 0 bases, J lost 8 bases, and 10 bases lay in between. CDR3 length: 12 amino acids. CDR3 DNA: TGTGCCTGGAGTGTAGGTAGTGGCGGCTACACCTTC. This sequence encodes CAWSVGSGGYTF.

This chain connects TRBV19 to TRBJ1-5; TRBD1 is a possible D gene (5 bases). Deletions cut 6 bases from V and 4 bases from J, with 22 bases between. Germline CDR1 reads LNHDA; CDR2 reads SQIVND (reference sequence). The CDR3 loop spans 17 amino acids. The CDR3 DNA sequence: TGTGCCAGTAGCTATGCCCGTTCCAGGGATCGGAATCAGCCCCAGCATTTT. Its translation is CASSYARSRDRNQPQHF.

The V call is TRBV30, the J call TRBJ1-1; D unclear. Deletions cut 0 bases from V and 6 bases from J, with 14 bases between. Germline CDR1 GTSNPN, CDR2 SVGIG (reference sequence). The CDR3 has 14 amino acids. As DNA, the CDR3 is TGTGCCTGGAGTGTACTGGGAGGGATCCCTGAAGCTTTCTTT. It translates to CAWSVLGGIPEAFF.

The rearrangement uses TRBV6-6 and TRBJ1-5; D uncertain. The CDR3 is made up of 12 amino acids. Germline CDR1 MNHNY, CDR2 SVGAGI (reference sequence). V was pared by 6 bases and J by 4 bases, with 7 bases between. This CDR3 reads CASSQGNQPQHF. CDR3 nucleotide sequence: TGTGCCAGCAGCCAAGGGAATCAGCCCCAGCATTTT.

This chain joins TRBV9 and TRBJ1-2; D remains ambiguous. V lost 2 bases to trimming and J lost 4 bases, with 9 bases between them. The CDR3 extends over 13 amino acids. Germline CDR1 and CDR2: SGDLS and YYNGEE. CDR3 loop: CASSVIGGYGYTF. CDR3 in DNA: TGTGCCAGCAGCGTGATCGGTGGCTATGGCTACACCTTC.

This rearrangement joins TRBV20-1 to TRBJ1-2; D unresolved. Per the germline V gene, CDR1 is DFQATT and CDR2 is SNEGSKA (reference sequence). The CDR3 loop spans 11 amino acids. V was trimmed by 7 bases and J by 4 bases, leaving 10 bases between them. The CDR3 protein is CSVGSFYGYTF. The CDR3 bases are TGCAGTGTGGGCAGCTTCTATGGCTACACCTTC.

The V and J genes are TRBV6-1 and TRBJ2-7, with D hard to call. The CDR3 is 12 amino acids. V shed 8 bases and J shed 2 bases, with 10 bases lying between them. Per the germline V gene, CDR1 is MNHNS and CDR2 is SASEGT. The CDR3 DNA follows: TGTGCCAGCTGCGTCCCGGCCTACGAGCAGTACTTC. As protein: CASCVPAYEQYF.

This clone was seen only once. This sequence joins TRBV27 and TRBJ2-3, with TRBD2 matching over 9 bases. Germline trimming cut 5 bases from V and 8 bases from J; bases unmatched to any gene: 8. Germline V CDR1 and CDR2: MNHEY, SMNVEV (reference sequence). The CDR3 sequence is 14 residues long. CDR3: CASSERGASGTQYF. The CDR3, as DNA: TGTGCCAGCAGTGAGCGGGGGGCTTCGGGTACGCAGTATTTT.

V and J are TRBV4-2 and TRBJ1-3; unclear D gene. CDR1 is LGHNA, CDR2 YNFKEQ, per germline. V dropped 0 bases and J dropped 0 bases, with 3 bases sitting between them. This CDR3 is built from 14 residues. The CDR3 reads CASSQDASGNTIYF. CDR3 nucleotide sequence: TGTGCCAGCAGCCAAGATGCCTCTGGAAACACCATATATTTT.

This sequence joins TRBV9 and TRBJ1-1, with 10 nucleotides matching TRBD1. Germline values: CDR1 SGDLS, CDR2 YYNGEE. V dropped 3 bases and J dropped 10; count of bases not matched to a gene: 3. There are 12 residues in the CDR3. CDR3 nucleotide sequence: TGTGCCAGCAGCGCGGACAGGGGGAGAGCTTTCTTT. Residues: CASSADRGRAFF.

This chain uses TRBV28 with TRBJ2-7, with D uncertain. Germline CDR1 MDHEN, CDR2 SYDVKM. Trimming removed 8 bases at V and 3 bases at J, with 17 bases between. This CDR3 has 14 residues. CDR3 residues: CASHKLYRFYEQYF. The CDR3 DNA reads TGTGCCAGCCACAAACTGTACAGATTCTACGAGCAGTACTTC.

V usage is TRBV30 and J usage is TRBJ2-5, with 12 bases that match TRBD2. The CDR3 runs to 19 residues. With V trimmed by 2 bases and J by 7 bases, 20 bases remained unmatched. Germline CDR1 and CDR2: GTSNPN and SVGIG (reference sequence). The CDR3 bases are TGTGCCTGGAGTACCTTCTCTAGCGGGGGGGCTCCACGCCGGGGGACCCAGTACTTC. Protein product: CAWSTFSSGGAPRRGTQYF.

This clone was recorded once. The genes are TRBV28 and TRBJ1-2, with 8 bases lining up with TRBD1. Germline V lookup: CDR1 MDHEN, CDR2 SYDVKM. This CDR3 is 14 amino acids long. Trimming took 6 bases from V and 5 from J; bases not matched to a gene: 8. CDR3 loop: CASRKHGQGYGYTF. The CDR3 region has the DNA TGTGCCAGCAGAAAACACGGACAGGGATATGGCTACACCTTC.

The chain combines TRBV10-1 with TRBJ1-1, with 7 positions matching TRBD1. From germline, CDR1 is WNHNN and CDR2 SYGVQD (reference sequence). The CDR3 runs to 13 residues. The trim removed 6 bases at V and 10 bases at J, leaving 11 bases unmatched. The DNA for the CDR3 is TGCGCCAGCAGACCCCGACAGGGCCTCTCAGCTTTCTTT. Its translation: CASRPRQGLSAFF.

This chain connects TRBV4-1 to TRBJ2-7, with 10 positions matching TRBD1. The CDR3 is 13 residues long. V trimming: 6 bases; J trimming: 5 bases; junction bases outside the gene matches: 4. Per germline, CDR1 MGHRA and CDR2 YSYEKL. The CDR3 DNA reads TGCGCCAGCAGTCGGGACAGGGGAGACGAGCAGTACTTC. Amino acids: CASSRDRGDEQYF.

The chain is built from TRBV5-4 and TRBJ2-3; D gene unclear. This CDR3 region has 13 residues. Germline assignment: CDR1 SGHNT and CDR2 YYREEE (reference sequence). Trimming took 1 base from V and 6 from J, leaving 9 bases between them. The CDR3 sequence is CASSLRSVDTQYF. CDR3 DNA: TGTGCCAGCAGCTTGAGGTCCGTGGATACGCAGTATTTT. The full variable domain, with the rest looked up from reference TRBV5-4 and TRBJ2-3, is ETGVTQSPTHLIKTRGQQVTLRCSSQSGHNTVSWYQQALGQGPQFIFQYYREEENGRGNFPPRFSGLQFPNYSSELNVNALELDDSALYLCASSLRSVDTQYFGPGTRLTVL.

This sequence joins TRBV29-1 and TRBJ2-7, with 7 bases matching TRBD1. V lost 6 bases, J lost 4 bases, and 6 bases stayed unmatched. The CDR3 is 12 amino acids. Germline lookup yields CDR1 SQVTM and CDR2 ANQGSEA. This chain's CDR3 is CSVNSQGYEQYF. Written as DNA, the CDR3 is TGCAGCGTCAACTCACAGGGGTACGAGCAGTACTTC.

This sequence joins TRBV7-2 and TRBJ2-7, with D perhaps TRBD2 (5 bases). The CDR3 has 12 amino acids. The germline V and J ends were trimmed by 1 base and 6 bases, with 7 bases remaining between them. The germline V gene has CDR1 SGHTA and CDR2 FQGNSA. CDR3 loop: CASSLGGVEQYF. In DNA, the CDR3 is TGTGCCAGCAGCTTAGGGGGAGTCGAGCAGTACTTC.

This chain connects TRBV5-1 to TRBJ2-2, with 7 bases aligning to TRBD1. Trimming took 1 base from V and 4 from J; bases not matched to a gene: 4. Germline CDR1 and CDR2: SGHRS and YFSETQ. There are 15 residues in the CDR3. The CDR3 DNA reads TGCGCCAGCAGCTTGAGGACAGGTAGCACCGGGGAGCTGTTTTTT. Residues: CASSLRTGSTGELFF.

This chain connects TRBV13 to TRBJ1-1; TRBD1 matches at 7 bases. This CDR3 comprises 18 residues. The junction had 17 bases not matched to a gene; V was cut back by 5 bases and J by 2 bases. Germline values: CDR1 PRHDT, CDR2 FYEKMQ (reference sequence). CDR3 amino acids: CASSPPEMPTGANTEAFF. CDR3 DNA sequence: TGTGCCAGCAGCCCGCCAGAAATGCCTACAGGGGCAAACACTGAAGCTTTCTTT.